This T cell receptor (beta chain) was documented in a study of T cells in Graves' hyperthyroidism and ophthalmopathy (dated by TCRdb to 2018 to 2020). At the level of the whole study: Peripheral blood samples were taken at the time of initial diagnosis, prior to any treatment. A discovery cohort of roughly 96 patients, about 40 with Graves' ophthalmopathy and about 58 with stable Graves' hyperthyroidism, was used to find distinguishing TCR V-J signatures. An independent validation cohort of about 20 hyperthyroidism patients and about 15 patients who later progressed to ophthalmopathy tested prospective prediction of ophthalmopathy. The 90 or so discovery patients were randomly split 7:3 into training and test sets. Thyroid tissue and blood T-cell repertoires from six Graves' hyperthyroidism patients were also compared in the study. After sampling, hyperthyroidism patients received methimazole starting at 30 mg daily, and ophthalmopathy patients received high-dose intravenous methylprednisolone. According to the paper, TCR Vbeta CDR3 sequencing was carried out on 135 peripheral blood samples, which came from 40 to 45 ophthalmopathy, approximately 72 hyperthyroidism and approximately 17 progressor patients.

The CDR1 and CDR2 encoded by the germline V gene are SGDLS and YYNGEE. Including cysteine and phenylalanine, the CDR3 has 14 amino acids. CDR3 DNA is the only sequence kept; it has 42 bases, read in frame from the first base. Trimming takes 0 bases from V and 5 bases from J, and the germline ends sit 12 bases apart. Ophthalmopathy patients had moderately to severely active disease, Clinical Activity Score of at least 3, NOSPECS grade of at least 4, and duration under 3 months. Exclusion was applied to patients with uncontrolled infections, other autoimmune diseases, pregnancy or lactation. Diagnoses relied on clinical symptoms, serum thyroxine and TRAb, thyroid ultrasound and orbital computed tomography. PBMCs were separated from around 9.1 ml of fresh peripheral blood using Ficoll-Paque density gradient centrifugation. Total RNA was extracted with Trizol reagent, and quality was checked on an Agilent 2100 Bioanalyzer.

The TCR beta CDR3 regions were amplified from the RNA transcripts. The first round of RT-PCR for the TCR CDR3 was performed with the HTBI primer set and the Qiagen OneStep RT-PCR kit. A second multiplex PCR round built the libraries, followed by size selection and purification. The libraries were sequenced on an Illumina HiSeq2000 using paired-end 100 bp reads. On the study's bioinformatics: SOAPnuke was used to process the raw data, removing reads that contained adapters or uncalled bases, had a mean Phred below 15, or lacked an exact match to the constant primer or identifier. High-quality paired reads were merged with COPE v1.2.5, and unique nucleotide sequences were defined as clonotypes. MiTCR v1.1 was used to align clonotypes to the IMGT TRBV, TRBD and TRBJ reference segments. Analysis was restricted to V-J combinations with a frequency above 0.0001, which covered just over 98% of repertoires. The TCS score was defined as F50 (clonal expansion) divided by E x V (chaos), with BLOSUM62-based TCRdist calculated between CDR3 peptides within each V-J. Welch's t-statistics and random forest reduced just over 500 V-J features to fewer than 15, which were used in a naive Bayes classifier (R e1071). The Morisita-Horn index was used to measure how similar the thyroid and blood repertoires were. The public reads were reprocessed in TCRdb via fastp at Q25 and MiXCR, keeping in-frame beta chains. Rows are unified per CDR3 protein, each entry keeping the most common DNA and genes. TCRdb, rather than the study authors, made the V and J calls. This sample gives 600,000 to 700,000 distinct CDR3 sequences in total; roughly 14% of them show up just once. Roughly 4.3% of the sample goes to the ten largest clones.

Points on this clonotype: The antigen it binds to is not known. No base quality information exists; no much larger clone differs at one position.

Results the study describes overall, beyond this receptor: A 13 V-J signature model separated ophthalmopathy from stable hyperthyroidism, with over 85% sensitivity and about 81% specificity in cross-validation and 80%/75% in testing. No statistical method was used to set the sample size in advance, and investigators knew the group allocation. In validation, progression to ophthalmopathy was predicted by the model with 70.59% sensitivity and just over 72% specificity, a median of roughly 6.4 months before onset. Most expanded thyroid clonotypes (frequency above 0.001) were also found in blood, which suggests that blood repertoires may mirror thyroid immune responses.

The chain is encoded by TRBV9 joined to TRBJ2-7; the D match is possibly TRBD1 or TRBD2, with 5 bases aligned in each. This clonotype was sampled from a woman aged 40 to 50 with Graves' ophthalmopathy. Specimen: blood. The CDR3: CASSVEGTGDEQYF. The nucleotide sequence is given as TGTGCCAGCAGCGTAGAGGGGACGGGCGACGAGCAGTACTTC.